A single sample is the source of the 21 T cell receptor beta chains below, sequenced in a study of beta chain features in type 1 diabetes. cDNA synthesis used the whole RNA isolate, giving expressed TCRB sequences. Repertoires were generated with immunoSEQ multiplex PCR, while TCRdb's copy carries only in-frame clones and drops some. The repertoire holds 970,000 or so clones, with 15% to 20% as singletons. Sample: naive CD4+ T cells from blood. The receptors stem from a woman aged 18-30 years in good health.

V gene TRBV5-1 combines with J gene TRBJ1-2, with D hard to call. Germline CDR1 reads SGHRS; CDR2 reads YFSETQ. The CDR3 extends over 13 amino acids. Trimming took off 4 bases at V and 1 base at J, with 8 bases between the two ends. This CDR3 is CASSPDVNYGYTF. Here the CDR3 DNA reads TGCGCCAGCAGCCCGGACGTTAACTATGGCTACACCTTC. The variable domain in full, with the rest retrieved from reference TRBV5-1 and TRBJ1-2, is KAGVTQTPRYLIKTRGQQVTLSCSPISGHRSVSWYQQTPGQGLQFLFEYFSETQRNKGNFPGRFSGRQFSNSRSEMNVSTLELGDSALYLCASSPDVNYGYTFGSGTRLTVV.

This rearrangement joins TRBV9 to TRBJ1-1; D gene ambiguous. The germline V gene encodes CDR1 SGDLS and CDR2 YYNGEE. Between the trimmed V and J ends, which lost 0 bases and 2 bases, there was a span of 11 bases. The CDR3 runs to 15 residues. The CDR3 bases are TGTGCCAGCAGCGTAGTACCGGGCTCCAACACTGAAGCTTTCTTT. This translates into CASSVVPGSNTEAFF.

The genes are TRBV28 and TRBJ2-7, with TRBD2 matching over 11 bases. V shed 5 bases and J 7 bases; nucleotides not matched to a gene: 10. CDR3 length: 15 residues. CDR1 and CDR2 (germline): MDHEN, SYDVKM. The CDR3 DNA is TGTGCCAGCAGTCCCCTGACTAGCGGGATCGGTGAGCAGTACTTC. It yields the protein CASSPLTSGIGEQYF.

The chain uses TRBV18 and TRBJ2-1; 9 bases map to TRBD2. CDR1 and CDR2 (germline): KGHSH, LQKENI. The CDR3 has 17 residues. V shed 3 bases, J shed 8 bases, and the junction held 14 bases outside the gene matches. CDR3 sequence: CASSPLDTSGFYDEQFF. CDR3 DNA: TGTGCCAGCTCACCGCTTGACACTAGCGGGTTTTATGATGAGCAGTTCTTC.

V is TRBV4-3 and J is TRBJ2-5; D call uncertain. CDR1 LGHNA and CDR2 YSLEER come from the germline V gene. There are 14 residues in the CDR3. V was pared by 1 base and J by 4 bases, with 10 bases between. CDR3 protein: CASSQGWGRETQYF. CDR3 in DNA: TGCGCCAGCAGCCAAGGATGGGGTAGAGAGACCCAGTACTTC.

This clone has just a few counts. The rearrangement links TRBV18 to TRBJ2-7; D is ambiguous. Germline V gene data show CDR1 as KGHSH and CDR2 as LQKENI. This CDR3 has 14 amino acids. V gave up 8 bases and J gave up 2 bases, with 16 bases separating them. CDR3 nucleotides: TGTGCCAGCCGTAAAATGGACGGGCCCTACGAGCAGTACTTC. It translates to CASRKMDGPYEQYF.

The gene calls are TRBV7-2 and TRBJ1-1; 7 bases match TRBD1. This CDR3 region has 16 residues. The germline V gene has CDR1 SGHTA and CDR2 FQGNSA. Losses at the gene ends were 4 bases for V and 0 bases for J; bases not matched to a gene: 8. The CDR3 DNA reads as TGTGCCAGCAGCTCCGCAGGGGGGGGCATGAACACTGAAGCTTTCTTT. Its protein product is CASSSAGGGMNTEAFF. The full variable domain, with the rest looked up from reference TRBV7-2 and TRBJ1-1, is GAGVSQSPSNKVTEKGKDVELRCDPISGHTALYWYRQSLGQGLEFLIYFQGNSAPDKSGLPSDRFSAERTGGSVSTLTIQRTQQEDSAVYLCASSSAGGGMNTEAFFGQGTRLTVV.

Only a few counts were recorded for this clone. Distinct nucleotide sequences in the sample also encode this CDR3. The rearrangement uses TRBV9 and TRBJ2-7; perhaps TRBD1 as D (8 bases). Germline loops: CDR1 SGDLS, CDR2 YYNGEE. The CDR3 is 16 residues long. Trimming removed 0 bases from V and 1 base from J, with 14 bases in between. The CDR3 region is CASSVDGGTGSYEQYF. For the CDR3, the DNA is TGTGCCAGCAGCGTAGACGGGGGGACAGGTTCCTACGAGCAGTACTTC.

This clone was picked up a small number of times. The chain recombines TRBV18 with TRBJ1-2; TRBD1 agrees at 7 bases. V shed 5 bases, J shed 2 bases, and the junction held 5 bases outside the gene matches. This CDR3 is built from 14 residues. Germline V gene lookup returns CDR1 KGHSH and CDR2 LQKENI. CDR3 region: CASSAVDRNYGYTF. The CDR3 DNA reads TGTGCCAGCTCAGCCGTGGACAGGAACTATGGCTACACCTTC.

This chain uses TRBV7-9 with TRBJ1-5; 7 bases map to TRBD1. This CDR3 has 19 amino acids. From germline, CDR1 is SEHNR and CDR2 FQNEAQ (reference sequence). V was clipped by 0 bases and J by 3 bases; unmatched bases: 14. CDR3 sequence: CASSLANPPGQLSNQPQHF. DNA of the CDR3: TGTGCCAGCAGCTTAGCGAACCCTCCGGGACAGCTATCCAATCAGCCCCAGCATTTT.

The chain links TRBV4-3 to TRBJ2-4; D is ambiguous. CDR1 and CDR2 (germline): LGHNA, YSLEER. Trimming shortened V by 5 bases and J by 12 bases, and 20 bases separated the two germline ends. This CDR3 has 14 amino acids. CDR3 protein: CASSSDGIATPQYF. The CDR3 DNA reads as TGCGCCAGCAGCTCAGATGGCATTGCTACCCCTCAGTACTTC.

The chain uses TRBV28 and TRBJ2-2, with 9 bases identical to TRBD2. Germline values: CDR1 MDHEN, CDR2 SYDVKM. The CDR3 spans 16 residues. Unmatched junction bases numbered 9, after V lost 5 bases and J lost 5 bases. DNA for the CDR3: TGTGCCAGCAGTCCGGGGACTAGCCGGCTAACCGGGGAGCTGTTTTTT. It codes for CASSPGTSRLTGELFF.

The chain recombines TRBV14 with TRBJ2-7; tentative D call: TRBD2 (5 bases). The V gene lost 4 bases and the J gene lost 0 bases, with 10 bases spanning the gap. The germline V gene encodes CDR1 SGHDN and CDR2 FVKESK. This CDR3 spans 14 amino acids. The CDR3, as DNA: TGTGCCAGCAGCCCAGACTACCTCTCCTACGAGCAGTACTTC. Translation: CASSPDYLSYEQYF.

The chain links TRBV12-5 to TRBJ2-1, with 8 bases fitting TRBD2. The V segment lost 5 bases and the J segment 8 bases; nucleotides outside the gene matches: 8. The germline V gene has CDR1 LGHNT and CDR2 FRNRAP. The CDR3 is 14 amino acids. In nucleotides, the CDR3 is TGTGCTAGTGGTAGGAGCGGGAGTGTATATGAGCAGTTCTTC. It encodes CASGRSGSVYEQFF.

The chain recombines TRBV7-3 with TRBJ2-2; 10 bases match TRBD2. The junction had 1 base not matched to a gene; V was cut back by 5 bases and J by 1 base. The CDR3 totals 15 residues. CDR1 is SGHTA, CDR2 FQGTGA, per germline. In nucleotides, the CDR3 is TGTGCCAGCAGCCGGACTAGCGGGAACACCGGGGAGCTGTTTTTT. Translated: CASSRTSGNTGELFF.

The V and J genes are TRBV27 and TRBJ2-3; D is uncertain. Germline V CDR1 and CDR2: MNHEY, SMNVEV (reference sequence). V was clipped by 6 bases and J by 9 bases, with 19 bases between them. The CDR3 has 14 residues. The CDR3: CASSPTNYIGTQYF. CDR3 bases: TGTGCCAGCAGCCCGACCAACTACATTGGAACGCAGTATTTT.

Here the CDR3 DNA reads TGCGCCAGCAGCTTACAGGGTACTGGAAACACCATATATTTT. It specifies CASSLQGTGNTIYF. V and J are TRBV5-1 and TRBJ1-3; maybe TRBD1 (6 bases). Germline V gene data show CDR1 as SGHRS and CDR2 as YFSETQ. The V and J ends lost 2 bases and 2 bases respectively, with 8 bases between them. This CDR3 comprises 14 residues.

This clone was recorded a few times. The chain recombines TRBV19 with TRBJ2-1; D is unresolved. The germline V and J ends were trimmed by 4 bases and 4 bases, with 11 bases remaining between them. Germline V gene data show CDR1 as LNHDA and CDR2 as SQIVND (reference sequence). This CDR3 has 14 residues. CDR3 sequence reads: CASSTTRRYNEQFF. The DNA for the CDR3 is TGTGCCAGTAGTACCACCCGACGGTACAATGAGCAGTTCTTC.

There are a few counts of this clone. The rearrangement joins TRBV19 to TRBJ2-1; 9 nucleotides agree with TRBD1. Per germline, CDR1 LNHDA and CDR2 SQIVND (reference sequence). Trimming cost V 5 bases and J 12 bases; bases outside gene matches: 11. This CDR3 is built from 14 residues. The CDR3 is CASSDRDRVIAQFF. For the CDR3, the DNA is TGTGCCAGTAGTGACCGGGACAGGGTTATAGCGCAGTTCTTC.

The sample holds a few counts of this clone. V gene TRBV5-6 combines with J gene TRBJ2-1; 14 bases are shared with TRBD2. The CDR3 spans 12 residues. V gave up 4 bases and J gave up 16 bases; unmatched junction bases: 4. Germline V gene data show CDR1 as SGHDT and CDR2 as YYEEEE. As DNA, the CDR3 is TGTGCCAGCAGCCCGGGACTAGCGGGAGTCTTCTTC. As protein: CASSPGLAGVFF.

This clone was recorded a few times. CDR3 loop: CSVGGDGVNTEAFF. Here the CDR3 DNA reads TGCAGCGTTGGAGGGGACGGTGTGAACACTGAAGCTTTCTTT. The gene calls are TRBV29-1 and TRBJ1-1; perhaps TRBD1 as D (5 bases). The ends were cut back, 4 bases at V and 0 bases at J, with 12 bases in the middle. The CDR3 sequence is 14 residues long. Germline lookup yields CDR1 SQVTM and CDR2 ANQGSEA.